Each of the 17 T cell receptor beta chains below was sequenced from the same sample in a study of sequential checkpoint blockade in melanoma. As for treatment: randomized to nivolumab then ipilimumab (arm A) or the reverse (arm B). The table came from immunoSEQ multiplex PCR; TCRdb's copy has only in-frame clones and leaves some out. The sample records 32,000 or so clones, roughly 85% being singletons. The sample here was CD8+ T cells sorted from blood (inferred from file names), taken from a patient given nivolumab and ipilimumab in sequence. These receptors all come from a human donor with melanoma.

The chain has TRBV6-5 and TRBJ1-1; D ambiguous. Germline CDR1 MNHEY, CDR2 SVGAGI. Trimming left V 2 bases short and J 0 bases short, with 7 bases between. The CDR3 is 14 amino acids. CDR3 loop: CASSYQILNTEAFF. CDR3 sequence (DNA): TGTGCCAGCAGTTACCAGATCTTGAACACTGAAGCTTTCTTT.

This chain connects TRBV6-6 to TRBJ1-2, with a tentative D call TRBD1 (6 bases). Germline V CDR1 and CDR2: MNHNY, SVGAGI (reference sequence). CDR3 length: 14 amino acids. Trimming took off 4 bases at V and 1 base at J, with 10 bases between the two ends. Here the CDR3 reads CASSSDSNNYGYTF. As DNA, the CDR3 is TGTGCCAGCAGTTCGGACAGTAATAACTATGGCTACACCTTC.

This clone came up once. The chain uses TRBV7-3 and TRBJ2-7; D may be TRBD1 (7 bases). The CDR3 loop spans 15 amino acids. Looked up from germline, CDR1 is SGHTA and CDR2 is FQGTGA. Trimming took 6 bases from V and 0 from J, leaving 15 bases between them. The CDR3 nucleotides read TGTGCCAGCAGTCGCGGGACAGATAGCTCCTACGAGCAGTACTTC. Translating it yields CASSRGTDSSYEQYF.

The chain recombines TRBV6-6 with TRBJ2-7; 8 bases map to TRBD1. Germline CDR1 reads MNHNY; CDR2 reads SVGAGI (reference sequence). V lost 3 bases, J lost 5 bases, and 9 bases stayed unmatched. CDR3 size: 15 residues. The DNA for the CDR3 is TGTGCCAGCAGTTATGTTGTGGACAGGGAACACGAGCAGTACTTC. Residues: CASSYVVDREHEQYF.

In its sample, this clone was seen once. The chain joins TRBV19 to TRBJ1-1; 7 nucleotides line up with TRBD1. CDR3 length: 12 amino acids. CDR1 is LNHDA, CDR2 SQIVND, per germline (reference sequence). V dropped 6 bases and J dropped 4; count of bases not matched to a gene: 2. The CDR3 reads CASSRGITEAFF. CDR3 in DNA: TGTGCCAGTAGCAGGGGGATCACTGAAGCTTTCTTT.

Within the sample, this clone is large. In the same sample, other DNA sequences code for this CDR3. The V gene is TRBV7-6, the J gene TRBJ1-3, with 7 positions matching TRBD1. CDR3 length: 20 residues. With 0 bases clipped from V and 0 bases from J, the junction kept 14 bases outside the gene matches. Germline CDR1 and CDR2: SGHVS and FNYEAQ. The CDR3 here is CASSLATGAKPLSSGNTIYF. Written as DNA, the CDR3 is TGTGCCAGCAGCTTAGCCACAGGGGCCAAACCCCTTAGCTCTGGAAACACCATATATTTT.

The V gene is TRBV6-1, the J gene TRBJ1-2, with a tentative D call TRBD1 (5 bases). Trimming shortened V by 1 base and J by 4 bases, and 13 bases separated the two germline ends. The CDR3 covers 15 residues. CDR1 and CDR2 (germline): MNHNS, SASEGT. CDR3 sequence reads: CASSEGRAGGYGYTF. CDR3 nucleotides: TGTGCCAGCAGTGAAGGGCGCGCCGGGGGCTATGGCTACACCTTC.

This chain uses TRBV7-3 with TRBJ2-1; TRBD1 matches 7 bases. This CDR3 spans 14 amino acids. Germline V lookup: CDR1 SGHTA, CDR2 FQGTGA. With V trimmed by 6 bases and J by 4 bases, 6 bases remained unmatched. This CDR3 is CASSLGGVYNEQFF. The CDR3 bases are TGTGCCAGCAGTCTAGGGGGCGTTTACAATGAGCAGTTCTTC. Filled out from reference TRBV7-3 and TRBJ2-1, the complete variable domain reads GAGVSQTPSNKVTEKGKYVELRCDPISGHTALYWYRQSLGQGPEFLIYFQGTGAADDSGLPNDRFFAVRPEGSVSTLKIQRTERGDSAVYLCASSLGGVYNEQFFGPGTRLTVL.

A single count supports this clone. The rearrangement uses TRBV9 and TRBJ2-3; perhaps D is TRBD1 or TRBD2 (5 bases each). This CDR3 has 17 residues. V lost 4 bases, J lost 0 bases, and 18 bases lay in between. Germline V gene data show CDR1 as SGDLS and CDR2 as YYNGEE. In DNA form, the CDR3 reads TGTGCCAGCAGCCTAGAGGGGCAACCCTCTAGCACAGATACGCAGTATTTT. Translated, it gives CASSLEGQPSSTDTQYF.

This sequence joins TRBV27 and TRBJ2-2; 10 nucleotides match TRBD1. Germline CDR1 reads MNHEY; CDR2 reads SMNVEV (reference sequence). The CDR3 is 15 residues long. V was clipped by 5 bases and J by 4 bases; unmatched bases: 4. CDR3 residues: CASSPDRGLTGELFF. As DNA, the CDR3 is TGTGCCAGCAGTCCCGACAGGGGGCTCACCGGGGAGCTGTTTTTT.

This clone was counted a few times. V gene TRBV7-9 combines with J gene TRBJ1-2; a possible D gene is TRBD1 (5 bases). This CDR3 is 14 amino acids long. Germline values: CDR1 SEHNR, CDR2 FQNEAQ (reference sequence). V was shortened by 3 bases and J by 4 bases, with 12 bases between the two germline ends. DNA for the CDR3: TGTGCCAGCAGCTTGGGCAGGGTCTCCTATGGCTACACCTTC. Amino acids: CASSLGRVSYGYTF.

The chain is built from TRBV4-1 and TRBJ2-1; 9 bases are shared with TRBD2. Germline loops: CDR1 MGHRA, CDR2 YSYEKL. This CDR3 has 16 amino acids. V dropped 4 bases and J dropped 8; count of bases not matched to a gene: 12. CDR3 nucleotides: TGCGCCAGCAGCCTGATTAGGGCGGGGGGGGAACATGAGCAGTTCTTC. It codes for CASSLIRAGGEHEQFF.

The V gene is TRBV10-3, the J gene TRBJ1-2, with D perhaps TRBD1 (6 bases). Trimming shortened V by 1 base and J by 0 bases, and 6 bases separated the two germline ends. CDR1 and CDR2 from the germline V gene are ENHRY and SYGVKD. This CDR3 is built from 14 residues. The CDR3 reads CAISEWTANYGYTF. The DNA of the CDR3 is TGTGCCATCAGTGAGTGGACAGCTAACTATGGCTACACCTTC.

V is TRBV23-1 and J is TRBJ2-7; D may be TRBD1 (5 bases). TRBV23-1 is known as an ORF, though its function is uncertain. This CDR3 spans 15 amino acids. Trimming pared 6 bases from V and 1 base from J, leaving 16 bases between. The CDR3 sequence: CASSQDDSSSYEQYF. The CDR3 DNA follows: TGCGCCAGCAGCCAAGATGACAGCTCGTCCTACGAGCAGTACTTC.

The gene calls are TRBV5-1 and TRBJ1-5; 9 bases are shared with TRBD1. V shed 4 bases and J 3 bases; nucleotides not matched to a gene: 5. Germline CDR1 SGHRS, CDR2 YFSETQ. CDR3 length: 15 amino acids. The CDR3 sequence is CASSKTGGINQPQHF. In nucleotides, the CDR3 is TGCGCCAGCAGCAAGACAGGGGGAATCAATCAGCCCCAGCATTTT. Full variable domain (missing parts from reference TRBV5-1 and TRBJ1-5): KAGVTQTPRYLIKTRGQQVTLSCSPISGHRSVSWYQQTPGQGLQFLFEYFSETQRNKGNFPGRFSGRQFSNSRSEMNVSTLELGDSALYLCASSKTGGINQPQHFGDGTRLSIL.

Notes on this clone: Germline is not matched at one junction end, which may reflect a read error. The chain is built from TRBV28 and TRBJ1-4; D is unclear. The germline V gene encodes CDR1 MDHEN and CDR2 SYDVKM. The CDR3 covers 12 residues. CDR3 DNA sequence: TGTGCCAGCTGTTTTTCGGATGAAAAACTGTTTTTT. Encoded protein: CASCFSDEKLFF.

This chain links TRBV27 with TRBJ1-2; D remains ambiguous. The V end was cut by 6 bases, the J end by 6 bases, with 14 bases between. Per the germline V gene, CDR1 is MNHEY and CDR2 is SMNVEV (reference sequence). The CDR3 contains 13 residues. The CDR3 loop is CASSSTALNGYTF. The CDR3 coding sequence is TGTGCCAGCAGCTCTACCGCGTTAAATGGCTACACCTTC.